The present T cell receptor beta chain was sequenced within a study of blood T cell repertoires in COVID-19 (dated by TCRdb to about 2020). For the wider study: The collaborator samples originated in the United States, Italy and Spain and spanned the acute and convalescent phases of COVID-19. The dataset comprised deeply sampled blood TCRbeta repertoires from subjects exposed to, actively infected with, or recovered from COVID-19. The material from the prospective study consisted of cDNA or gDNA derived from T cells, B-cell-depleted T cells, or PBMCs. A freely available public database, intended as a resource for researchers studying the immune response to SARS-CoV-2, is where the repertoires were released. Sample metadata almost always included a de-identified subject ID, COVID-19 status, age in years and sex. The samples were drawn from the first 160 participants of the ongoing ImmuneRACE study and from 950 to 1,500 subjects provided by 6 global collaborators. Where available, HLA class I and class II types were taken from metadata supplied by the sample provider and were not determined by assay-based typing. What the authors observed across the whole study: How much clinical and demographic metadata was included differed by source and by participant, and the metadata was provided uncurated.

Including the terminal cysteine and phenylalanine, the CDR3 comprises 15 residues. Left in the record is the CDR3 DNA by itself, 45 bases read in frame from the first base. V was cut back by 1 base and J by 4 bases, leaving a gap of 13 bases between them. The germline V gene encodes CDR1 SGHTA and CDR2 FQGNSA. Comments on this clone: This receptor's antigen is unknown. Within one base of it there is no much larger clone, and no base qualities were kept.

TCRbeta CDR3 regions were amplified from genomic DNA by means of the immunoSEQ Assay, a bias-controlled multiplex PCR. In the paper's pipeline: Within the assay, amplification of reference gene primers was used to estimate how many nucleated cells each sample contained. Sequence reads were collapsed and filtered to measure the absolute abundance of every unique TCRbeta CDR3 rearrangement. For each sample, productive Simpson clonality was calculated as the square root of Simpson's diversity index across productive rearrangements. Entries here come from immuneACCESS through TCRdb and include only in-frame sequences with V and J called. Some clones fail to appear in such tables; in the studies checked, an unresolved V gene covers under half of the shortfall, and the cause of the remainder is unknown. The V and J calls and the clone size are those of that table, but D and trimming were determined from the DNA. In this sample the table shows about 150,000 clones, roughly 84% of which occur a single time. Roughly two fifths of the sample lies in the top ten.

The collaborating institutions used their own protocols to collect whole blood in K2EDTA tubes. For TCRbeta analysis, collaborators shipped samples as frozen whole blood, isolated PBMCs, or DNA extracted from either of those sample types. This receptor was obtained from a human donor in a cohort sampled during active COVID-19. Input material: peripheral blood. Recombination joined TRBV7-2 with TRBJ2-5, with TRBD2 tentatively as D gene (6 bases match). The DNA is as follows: TGTGCCAGCAGCTTAGATCTGGGTAGCGGAGAGACCCAGTACTTC. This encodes CASSLDLGSGETQYF. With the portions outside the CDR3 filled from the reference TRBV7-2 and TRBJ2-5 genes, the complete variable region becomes GAGVSQSPSNKVTEKGKDVELRCDPISGHTALYWYRQSLGQGLEFLIYFQGNSAPDKSGLPSDRFSAERTGGSVSTLTIQRTQQEDSAVYLCASSLDLGSGETQYFGPGTRLLVL.